This T cell receptor beta chain was documented in a study of beta chain features in type 1 diabetes. Study findings and constraints: Within the patient group, naive, central memory and Treg TCRB repertoires appeared more similar to each other than within healthy donors. The study found moderately but significantly shorter TCRB CDR3s in all four CD4+ subsets of Type 1 diabetes patients.

There are 14 residues in the CDR3. V gave up 5 bases and J gave up 5 bases; unmatched junction bases: 5. In germline, CDR1 is SGHRS, CDR2 YFSETQ. About this clone itself: Its antigen is not known.

A heparinised blood draw that averaged roughly 120 mL was obtained once from each donor. Each sorted population was over 98% pure. Expressed TCRB transcripts were sequenced after all isolated RNA was converted to cDNA. Only in-frame clones appear in the TCRdb table, and some are missing; sequencing was by immunoSEQ multiplex PCR. Seen here are around 130,000 clones, around 8.8% observed once, and the top ten hold 0.75%. The receptor was derived from a young man with type 1 diabetes. This chain links TRBV5-1 with TRBJ2-1, with 9 positions matching TRBD1. Sequencing was performed on central memory CD4+ T cells from blood. As DNA, the CDR3 is TGCGCCAGCAGTAAACAGGGGGCGGACAATGAGCAGTTCTTC. This sequence encodes CASSKQGADNEQFF.